This T cell receptor beta chain was observed in a study of molecular identifiers for immune sequencing clone quantification. Overall study findings and caveats: Because of identical TCR molecules sharing a barcode, sizes of highly expanded clones could be underestimated.

This clonotype has at least ten counts. Antigen: not known. Using 10%, 30% or 50% RNA, naive CD8 libraries were derived from approximately 20,000 to 1,000,000 sorted cells. With 10 bases removed from V and 5 bases from J, the gap between germline ends came to 20 bases. This CDR3 is built from 15 residues. From germline, CDR1 is SEHNR and CDR2 FQNEAQ (reference sequence). Libraries of bulk TCR were made by previously described methods (with listed TCR primers). TCRdb passed the PCR reads through MiXCR, listing each CDR3 protein once. The top ten clones hold around 0.88% of a sample with some 100,000 distinct CDR3 sequences, around 20% of them seen once.

This sequence was found in a human donor in good health. Some libraries in this study had Jurkat cell RNA spiked in. This sequence joins TRBV7-9 and TRBJ2-2, with D possibly matching TRBD1 (5 bases). Material: naive CD8+ T cells from blood, with Jurkat cell RNA spiked in. Documented subset: FACS-sorted CD8+CD4-CCR7+CD45RA+ naive T cells. The chain's CDR3 is CAISREGRITGELFF. The DNA for the CDR3 is TGTGCCATAAGCAGGGAAGGCAGAATTACCGGGGAGCTGTTTTTT.